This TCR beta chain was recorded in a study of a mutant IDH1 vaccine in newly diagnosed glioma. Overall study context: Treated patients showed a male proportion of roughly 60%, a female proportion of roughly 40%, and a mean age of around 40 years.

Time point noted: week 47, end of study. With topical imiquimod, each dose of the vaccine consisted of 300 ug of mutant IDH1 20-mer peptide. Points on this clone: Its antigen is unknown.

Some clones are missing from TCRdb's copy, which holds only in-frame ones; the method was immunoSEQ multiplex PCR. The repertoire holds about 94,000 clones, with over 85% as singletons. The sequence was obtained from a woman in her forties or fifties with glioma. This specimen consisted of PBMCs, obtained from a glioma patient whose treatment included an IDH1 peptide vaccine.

The CDR3 bases are TGTGCCAGCAGCTTAGGGCTAGCGGGATACAATGAGCAGTTCTTC. Translating it yields CASSLGLAGYNEQFF. The chain recombines TRBV7-6 with TRBJ2-1; 9 bases match TRBD2. This CDR3 is built from 15 residues. Germline V gene data show CDR1 as SGHVS and CDR2 as FNYEAQ. V lost 1 base, J lost 4 bases, and 2 bases stayed unmatched.